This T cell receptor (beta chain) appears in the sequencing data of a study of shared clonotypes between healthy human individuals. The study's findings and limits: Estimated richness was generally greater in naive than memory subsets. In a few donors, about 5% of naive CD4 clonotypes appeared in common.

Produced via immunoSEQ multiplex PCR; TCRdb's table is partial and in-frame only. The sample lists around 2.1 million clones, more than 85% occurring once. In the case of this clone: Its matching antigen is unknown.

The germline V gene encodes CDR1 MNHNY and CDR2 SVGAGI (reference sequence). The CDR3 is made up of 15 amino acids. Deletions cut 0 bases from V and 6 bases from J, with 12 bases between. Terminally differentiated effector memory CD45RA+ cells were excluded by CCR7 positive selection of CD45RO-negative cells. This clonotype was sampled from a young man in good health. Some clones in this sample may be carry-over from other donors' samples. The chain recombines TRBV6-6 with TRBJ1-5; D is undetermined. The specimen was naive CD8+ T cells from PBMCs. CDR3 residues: CASSYSSGLGQPQHF. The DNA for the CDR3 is TGTGCCAGCAGTTACTCGTCGGGGTTGGGTCAGCCCCAGCATTTT.